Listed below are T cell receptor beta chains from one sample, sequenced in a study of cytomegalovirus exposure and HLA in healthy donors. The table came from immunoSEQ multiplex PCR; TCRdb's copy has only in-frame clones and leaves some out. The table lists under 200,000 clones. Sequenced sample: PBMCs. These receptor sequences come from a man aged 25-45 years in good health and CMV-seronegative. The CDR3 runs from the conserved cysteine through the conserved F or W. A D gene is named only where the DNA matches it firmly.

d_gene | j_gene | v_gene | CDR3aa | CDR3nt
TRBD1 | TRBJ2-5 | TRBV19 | CASRVTGGETQYF | TGTGCCAGTAGAGTAACAGGGGGAGAGACCCAGTACTTC
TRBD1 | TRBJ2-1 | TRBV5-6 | CASSWGQGVDNEQFF | TGTGCCAGCAGCTGGGGACAGGGGGTTGACAATGAGCAGTTCTTC
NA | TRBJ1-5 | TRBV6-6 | CASRSTTDQPQHF | TGTGCCAGCAGATCCACGACAGATCAGCCCCAGCATTTT
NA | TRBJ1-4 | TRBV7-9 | CASSLAADNEKLFF | TGTGCCAGCAGCTTAGCGGCAGATAATGAAAAACTGTTTTTT
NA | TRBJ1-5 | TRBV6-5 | CASSYSFRSGDQPQHF | TGTGCCAGCAGTTACTCGTTTCGTTCAGGGGATCAGCCCCAGCATTTT
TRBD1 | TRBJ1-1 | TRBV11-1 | CASSPRDRETREAFF | TGTGCCAGCAGCCCGAGGGACAGGGAAACGCGTGAAGCTTTCTTT
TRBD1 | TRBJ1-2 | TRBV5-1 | CASSLHPGTGGNGYTF | TGCGCCAGCAGCTTGCATCCCGGGACAGGGGGCAATGGCTACACCTTC
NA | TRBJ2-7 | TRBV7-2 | CASGHGTQYEQYF | TGTGCCAGCGGACACGGGACACAATACGAGCAGTACTTC
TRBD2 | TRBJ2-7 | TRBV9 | CASSVGPTSGTYEQYF | TGTGCCAGCAGCGTAGGGCCGACTAGCGGGACCTACGAGCAGTACTTC
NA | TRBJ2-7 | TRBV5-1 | CASSLEEDWREQYF | TGCGCCAGCAGCTTGGAAGAGGATTGGCGCGAGCAGTACTTC
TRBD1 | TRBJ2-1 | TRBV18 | CASSPGQGEAEFF | TGTGCCAGCTCACCGGGACAGGGCGAGGCCGAGTTCTTC
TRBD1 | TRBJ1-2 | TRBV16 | CASSYRQGRDGYTF | TGTGCCAGCAGCTACCGACAGGGTAGGGATGGCTACACCTTC
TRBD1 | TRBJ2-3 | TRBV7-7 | CASSSRDRQSTDTQYF | TGTGCCAGCAGCTCCCGGGACAGGCAAAGCACAGATACGCAGTATTTT
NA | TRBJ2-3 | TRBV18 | CASSPRGDSDTQYF | TGTGCCAGCTCACCACGGGGGGATTCAGATACGCAGTATTTT
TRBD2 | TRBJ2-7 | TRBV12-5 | CASGSTRTSRSSYEQYF | TGTGCTAGTGGTTCCACCAGGACTAGCCGGAGCTCCTACGAGCAGTACTTC
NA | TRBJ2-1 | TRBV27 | CASSPRPYNEQFF | TGTGCCAGCAGTCCTCGTCCGTACAATGAGCAGTTCTTC
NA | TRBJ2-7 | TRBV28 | CASSLTSDTSYEQYF | TGTGCCAGCAGTTTAACTTCAGACACCAGCTACGAGCAGTACTTC
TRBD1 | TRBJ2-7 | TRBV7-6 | CASSLDPGQGAYEQYF | TGTGCCAGCAGCTTAGACCCGGGACAGGGAGCCTACGAGCAGTACTTC
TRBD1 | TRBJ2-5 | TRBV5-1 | CASSLRGTVQETQYF | TGCGCCAGCAGCTTGAGGGGGACAGTACAAGAGACCCAGTACTTC
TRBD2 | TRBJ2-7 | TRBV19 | CASSIRAGGNYEQYF | TGTGCCAGTAGTATCAGAGCGGGAGGCAATTACGAGCAGTACTTC
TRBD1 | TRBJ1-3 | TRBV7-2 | CASSRDRAGNTIYF | TGTGCCAGCAGCCGTGACAGGGCTGGAAACACCATATATTTT
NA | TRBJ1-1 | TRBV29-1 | CSANRAETEAFF | TGCAGCGCAAACAGGGCAGAAACTGAAGCTTTCTTT
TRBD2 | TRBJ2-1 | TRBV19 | CASSTLAGANNEQFF | TGTGCCAGTAGTACCTTAGCGGGAGCCAACAATGAGCAGTTCTTC
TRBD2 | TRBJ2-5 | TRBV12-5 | CASGLREVGQETQYF | TGTGCTAGTGGTTTGCGGGAGGTGGGCCAAGAGACCCAGTACTTC
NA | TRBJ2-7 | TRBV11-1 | CASSLRQGYEQYF | TGTGCCAGCAGCTTGAGGCAGGGCTACGAGCAGTACTTC
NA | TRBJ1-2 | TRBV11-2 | CASSLDGGNYGYTF | TGTGCCAGCAGCTTAGACGGCGGGAACTATGGCTACACCTTC
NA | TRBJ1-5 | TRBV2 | CASSDRGVSGPQHF | TGTGCCAGCAGTGATCGGGGGGTATCTGGGCCCCAGCATTTT
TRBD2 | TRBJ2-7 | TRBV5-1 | CASSLEAKAGGLEQYF | TGCGCCAGCAGCTTGGAAGCCAAAGCGGGAGGGCTGGAGCAGTACTTC
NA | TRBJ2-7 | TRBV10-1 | CASSENRDSSYEQYF | TGCGCCAGCAGTGAGAACCGGGACTCATCCTACGAGCAGTACTTC
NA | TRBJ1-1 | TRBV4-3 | CASSQEAGNTEAFF | TGCGCCAGCAGCCAAGAAGCGGGGAACACTGAAGCTTTCTTT
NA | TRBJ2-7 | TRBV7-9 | CASSLNQQGEQYF | TGTGCCAGCAGCTTAAACCAGCAGGGTGAGCAGTACTTC
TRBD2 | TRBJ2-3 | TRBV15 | CATSGKGLAPDTQYF | TGTGCCACCAGCGGGAAAGGACTAGCCCCAGATACGCAGTATTTT
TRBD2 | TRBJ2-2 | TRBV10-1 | CASSPSGRTPGELFF | TGCGCCAGCAGTCCTAGCGGGAGGACCCCCGGGGAGCTGTTTTTT
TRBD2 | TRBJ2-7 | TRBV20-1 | CSCASGRSTYF | TGCAGCTGCGCTAGCGGGAGAAGCACGTACTTC
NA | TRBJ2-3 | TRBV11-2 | CASSHTDTQYF | TGTGCCAGCAGCCACACAGATACGCAGTATTTT
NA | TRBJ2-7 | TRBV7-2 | CASSFPRGIGNEQYF | TGTGCCAGCAGCTTTCCTAGGGGGATAGGAAACGAGCAGTACTTC
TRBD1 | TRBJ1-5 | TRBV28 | CASSIMGQSNQPQHF | TGTGCCAGCAGTATAATGGGACAGAGCAATCAGCCCCAGCATTTT
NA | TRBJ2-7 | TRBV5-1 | CASSSQSPGLHEQYF | TGCGCCAGCAGCTCCCAGTCACCGGGACTCCACGAGCAGTACTTC